The 2 T cell receptor beta chains given below trace back to one sample, sequenced in a study of T cell responses to AZD1222 COVID-19 vaccine. Sequenced by immunoSEQ multiplex PCR; TCRdb stores in-frame clones only, minus some. Counted here are about 69,000 clones, around 78% occurring once; the ten biggest clones make up 20% to 25%. The material was peripheral blood, obtained 28 days after the second AZD1222 dose. The receptors stem from an adult who received the AZD1222 COVID-19 vaccine.

The V and J genes are TRBV5-1 and TRBJ2-5, with 8 bases that match TRBD2. V gave up 3 bases and J gave up 0 bases; unmatched junction bases: 4. Germline V gene sequence: CDR1 SGHRS, CDR2 YFSETQ. CDR3 size: 15 residues. The CDR3 region has the DNA TGCGCCAGCAGCTCTCCGCGGGGGGACCAAGAGACCCAGTACTTC. Translated: CASSSPRGDQETQYF.

The chain carries TRBV6-5 and TRBJ2-2; D is possibly TRBD1 or TRBD2 (5 bases each). Trimming took 2 bases from V and 1 from J, leaving 11 bases between them. Per the germline V gene, CDR1 is MNHEY and CDR2 is SVGAGI. The CDR3 covers 16 residues. The CDR3 DNA reads TGTGCCAGCAGTTACGGGACCGCTTGGAACACCGGGGAGCTGTTTTTT. This translates into CASSYGTAWNTGELFF.